Sequencing of this TCR beta chain was carried out in a study of blood T cell repertoires in COVID-19. Clones were read by immunoSEQ multiplex PCR, and TCRdb kept only the in-frame ones, dropping some. The table lists 250,000 or so clones, approximately 88% of them singletons. The trim removed 2 bases at V and 7 bases at J, leaving 8 bases unmatched. The CDR3 is 16 residues long. Germline V gives CDR1 SNHLY, CDR2 FYNNEI. The source is a middle-aged woman who had been exposed to COVID-19. The sample consisted of PBMCs or T cells enriched from blood (not recorded which). V is TRBV2 and J is TRBJ1-6; 7 bases are a match to TRBD1. The CDR3 protein is CASSERRGGENSPLHF. CDR3 bases: TGTGCCAGCAGTGAAAGGCGAGGGGGCGAAAATTCACCCCTCCACTTT.